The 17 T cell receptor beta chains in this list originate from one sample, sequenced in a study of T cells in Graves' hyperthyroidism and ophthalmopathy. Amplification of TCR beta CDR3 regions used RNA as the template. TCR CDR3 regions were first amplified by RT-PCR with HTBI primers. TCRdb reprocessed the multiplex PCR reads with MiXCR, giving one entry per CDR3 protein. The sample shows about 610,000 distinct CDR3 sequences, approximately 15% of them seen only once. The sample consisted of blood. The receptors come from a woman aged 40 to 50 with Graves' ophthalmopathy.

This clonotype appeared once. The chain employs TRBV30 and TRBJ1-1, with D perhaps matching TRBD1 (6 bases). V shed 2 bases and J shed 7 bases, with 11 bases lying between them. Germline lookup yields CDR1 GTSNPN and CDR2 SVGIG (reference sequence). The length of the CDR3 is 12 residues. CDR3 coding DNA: TGTGCCTGGAGTACAGGGTCGCTTGAAGCTTTCTTT. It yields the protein CAWSTGSLEAFF.

The CDR3 DNA reads as TGTGCCAGCAGTACCAGCGGGAGGACAGAGACCCAGTACTTC. Its translation is CASSTSGRTETQYF. This rearrangement joins TRBV27 to TRBJ2-5; 9 bases are a match to TRBD2. The CDR3 sequence is 14 residues long. Unmatched junction bases numbered 5, after V lost 5 bases and J lost 4 bases. Germline V lookup: CDR1 MNHEY, CDR2 SMNVEV (reference sequence).

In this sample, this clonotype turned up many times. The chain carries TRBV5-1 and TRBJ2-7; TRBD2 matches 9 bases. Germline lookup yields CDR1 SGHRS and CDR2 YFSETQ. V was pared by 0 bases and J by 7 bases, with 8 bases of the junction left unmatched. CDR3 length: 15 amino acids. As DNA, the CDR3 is TGCGCCAGCAGCTTGGTGGCGGGAGGGCCGGGAGAGCAGTACTTC. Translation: CASSLVAGGPGEQYF. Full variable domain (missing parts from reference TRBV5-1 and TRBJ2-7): KAGVTQTPRYLIKTRGQQVTLSCSPISGHRSVSWYQQTPGQGLQFLFEYFSETQRNKGNFPGRFSGRQFSNSRSEMNVSTLELGDSALYLCASSLVAGGPGEQYFGPGTRLTVT.

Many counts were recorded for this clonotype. The CDR3 loop reads CASSPRGDSRDEQYF. DNA for the CDR3: TGTGCCAGCAGTCCCCGGGGTGACTCTAGGGACGAGCAGTACTTC. This chain connects TRBV28 to TRBJ2-7, with a possible D match to TRBD2 (5 bases). In germline, CDR1 is MDHEN, CDR2 SYDVKM. The V and J ends lost 5 bases and 5 bases respectively, with 19 bases between them. This CDR3 has 15 amino acids.

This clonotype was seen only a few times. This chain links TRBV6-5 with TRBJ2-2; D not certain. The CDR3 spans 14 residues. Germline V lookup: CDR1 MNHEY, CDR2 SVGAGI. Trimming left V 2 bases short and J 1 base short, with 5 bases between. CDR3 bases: TGTGCCAGCAGTTACCGGAAGAACACCGGGGAGCTGTTTTTT. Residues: CASSYRKNTGELFF.

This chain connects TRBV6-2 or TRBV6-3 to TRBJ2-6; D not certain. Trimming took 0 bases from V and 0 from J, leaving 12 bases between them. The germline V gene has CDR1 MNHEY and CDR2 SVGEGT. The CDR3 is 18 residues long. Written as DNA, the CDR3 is TGTGCCAGCAGTTACTCTAACACCTTACCCTCTGGGGCCAACGTCCTGACTTTC. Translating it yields CASSYSNTLPSGANVLTF.

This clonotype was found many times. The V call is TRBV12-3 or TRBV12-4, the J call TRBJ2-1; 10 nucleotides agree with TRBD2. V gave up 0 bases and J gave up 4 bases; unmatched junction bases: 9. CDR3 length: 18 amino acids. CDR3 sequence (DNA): TGTGCCAGCAGTTTAGCGTGGGCTAGCGGGAGATCTTACAATGAGCAGTTCTTC. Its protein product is CASSLAWASGRSYNEQFF.

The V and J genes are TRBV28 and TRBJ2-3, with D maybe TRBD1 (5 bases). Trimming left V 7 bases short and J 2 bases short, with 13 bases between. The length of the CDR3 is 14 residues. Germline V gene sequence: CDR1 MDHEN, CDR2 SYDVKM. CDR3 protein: CASTMGRATDTQYF. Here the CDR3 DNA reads TGTGCCAGCACCATGGGCAGGGCCACAGATACGCAGTATTTT.

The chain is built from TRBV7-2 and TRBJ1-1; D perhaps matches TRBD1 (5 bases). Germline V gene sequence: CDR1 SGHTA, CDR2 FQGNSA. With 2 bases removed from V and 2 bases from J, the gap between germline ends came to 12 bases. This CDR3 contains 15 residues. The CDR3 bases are TGTGCCAGCAGCTTAAGAATCAGGGCCAACACTGAAGCTTTCTTT. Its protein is CASSLRIRANTEAFF.

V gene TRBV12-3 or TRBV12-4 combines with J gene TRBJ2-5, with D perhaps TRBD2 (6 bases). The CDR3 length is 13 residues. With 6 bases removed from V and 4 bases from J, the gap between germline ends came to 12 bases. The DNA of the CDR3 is TGTGCCAGCAGCTGGGGGGACGTAGAGACCCAGTACTTC. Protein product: CASSWGDVETQYF.

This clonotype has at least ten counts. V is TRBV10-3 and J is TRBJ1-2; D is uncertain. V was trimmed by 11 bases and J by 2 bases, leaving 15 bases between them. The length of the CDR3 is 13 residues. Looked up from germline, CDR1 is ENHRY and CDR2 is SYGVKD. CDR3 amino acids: CAAVEVENYGYTF. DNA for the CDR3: TGTGCCGCGGTCGAGGTCGAAAACTATGGCTACACCTTC.

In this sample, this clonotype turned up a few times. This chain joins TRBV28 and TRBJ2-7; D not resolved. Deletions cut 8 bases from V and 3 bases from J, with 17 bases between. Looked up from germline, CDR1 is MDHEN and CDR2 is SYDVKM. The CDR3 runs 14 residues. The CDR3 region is CASQALINLYEQYF. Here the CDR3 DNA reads TGTGCCAGCCAAGCCTTAATCAATCTCTACGAGCAGTACTTC.

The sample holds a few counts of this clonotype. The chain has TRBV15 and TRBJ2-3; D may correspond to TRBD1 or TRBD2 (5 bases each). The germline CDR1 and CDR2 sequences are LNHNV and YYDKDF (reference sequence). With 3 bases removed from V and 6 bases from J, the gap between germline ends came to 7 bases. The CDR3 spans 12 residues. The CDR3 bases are TGTGCCACCAGCAGGGGGACGGATACGCAGTATTTT. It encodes CATSRGTDTQYF.

CDR3 coding DNA: TGTGCCAGCAGACGACAGGGCGGGGGGGAGACCCAGTACTTC. Residues: CASRRQGGGETQYF. The rearrangement links TRBV28 to TRBJ2-5; tentative D call: TRBD2 (8 bases). Germline V lookup: CDR1 MDHEN, CDR2 SYDVKM. The CDR3 has 14 residues. Trimming left V 6 bases short and J 5 bases short, with 16 bases between.

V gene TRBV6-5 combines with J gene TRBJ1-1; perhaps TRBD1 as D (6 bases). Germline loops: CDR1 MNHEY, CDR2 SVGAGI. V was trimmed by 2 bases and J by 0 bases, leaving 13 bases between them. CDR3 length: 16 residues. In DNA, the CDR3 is TGTGCCAGCAGTTACGGGAAGAGACAGGTGAACACTGAAGCTTTCTTT. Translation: CASSYGKRQVNTEAFF.

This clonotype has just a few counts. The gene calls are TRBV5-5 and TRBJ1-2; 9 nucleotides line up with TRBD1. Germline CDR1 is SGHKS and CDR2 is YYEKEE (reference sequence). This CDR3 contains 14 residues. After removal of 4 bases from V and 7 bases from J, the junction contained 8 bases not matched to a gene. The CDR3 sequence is CASSHLTGGVGYTF. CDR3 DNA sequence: TGTGCCAGCAGCCATCTGACAGGGGGTGTTGGCTACACCTTC.

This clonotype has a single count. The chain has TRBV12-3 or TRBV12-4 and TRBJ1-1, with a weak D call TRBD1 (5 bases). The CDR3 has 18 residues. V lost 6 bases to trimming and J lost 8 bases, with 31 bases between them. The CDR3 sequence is CASSPSGWEVPSNEEAFF. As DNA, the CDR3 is TGTGCCAGCAGCCCCTCAGGGTGGGAGGTCCCGTCTAACGAAGAAGCTTTCTTT.